Each of the 9 T cell receptor beta chains below was sequenced from the same sample in a study of T cells expressing NK-cell markers. For each CDR3 protein, TCRdb gives one entry from its re-call of the 5' RACE reads, without DNA. This table lists some 440,000 distinct CDR3 sequences. Sequenced: blood T cells: a sorted CD56 or NKG2C T cell subset, CD4+ or CD8+ T cells, or bulk PBMC T cells (not recorded which). These receptors all stem from a woman between 50 and 59 years old in good health.

This chain links TRBV18 with TRBJ1-1; no DNA is available, so the TRBD1 call from TCRdb remains unchecked. CDR3 length: 14 amino acids. CDR1 is KGHSH, CDR2 LQKENI, per germline. The CDR3 sequence is CASSVQGVGTEAFF.

The J gene is TRBJ1-1, the V gene TRBV29-1; TCRdb's D call, TRBD1, is unchecked because there is no DNA. Looked up from germline, CDR1 is SQVTM and CDR2 is ANQGSEA. The CDR3 is made up of 15 amino acids. This chain's CDR3 is CSVEDRGQSDTEAFF.

CDR3 sequence reads: CASSYSLTGWGEKLFF. This sequence joins TRBV11-3 and TRBJ1-4; the D gene TCRdb calls, TRBD1, cannot be checked with no DNA. Germline CDR1 reads SGHNT; CDR2 reads YENEEA. There are 16 residues in the CDR3.

The rearrangement uses TRBV6-5 and TRBJ2-3; TCRdb indicates TRBD2, and absent DNA this call remains unverified. Per the germline V gene, CDR1 is MNHEY and CDR2 is SVGAGI. The CDR3 length is 13 residues. CDR3 amino acids: CASGGLGGDTQYF.

J is TRBJ2-1 and V is TRBV5-1; TCRdb proposes TRBD2, but this gene call is untestable without DNA. There are 15 residues in the CDR3. The germline CDR1 and CDR2 sequences are SGHRS and YFSETQ. The chain's CDR3 is CASSPTSGSLNEQFF. Supplemented by reference TRBV5-1 and TRBJ2-1, the full variable domain reads KAGVTQTPRYLIKTRGQQVTLSCSPISGHRSVSWYQQTPGQGLQFLFEYFSETQRNKGNFPGRFSGRQFSNSRSEMNVSTLELGDSALYLCASSPTSGSLNEQFFGPGTRLTVL.

This chain connects TRBV19 to TRBJ2-3; TCRdb proposes TRBD2, but this gene call is untestable without DNA. CDR3 length: 15 amino acids. Germline CDR1 is LNHDA and CDR2 is SQIVND (reference sequence). The chain's CDR3 is CASTPGGASLYTQYF.

The V gene is TRBV5-1, the J gene TRBJ2-7; the D gene TCRdb calls, TRBD1, cannot be checked with no DNA. The CDR3 runs 14 residues. Per the germline V gene, CDR1 is SGHRS and CDR2 is YFSETQ. Here the CDR3 reads CASSIGDRAYEQYF.

The gene calls are TRBV24-1 and TRBJ2-3; as DNA is missing, the TRBD1 call by TCRdb cannot be tested. Germline values: CDR1 KGHDR, CDR2 SFDVKD. The CDR3 is made up of 13 amino acids. The CDR3 is CATSDFPGGSQYF.

The chain is built from TRBV12-3 or TRBV12-4 and TRBJ2-5; TCRdb gives TRBD2 as the D gene, but with no DNA this cannot be confirmed. The CDR3 extends over 14 amino acids. The CDR3 region is CASSLAAGRETQYF.